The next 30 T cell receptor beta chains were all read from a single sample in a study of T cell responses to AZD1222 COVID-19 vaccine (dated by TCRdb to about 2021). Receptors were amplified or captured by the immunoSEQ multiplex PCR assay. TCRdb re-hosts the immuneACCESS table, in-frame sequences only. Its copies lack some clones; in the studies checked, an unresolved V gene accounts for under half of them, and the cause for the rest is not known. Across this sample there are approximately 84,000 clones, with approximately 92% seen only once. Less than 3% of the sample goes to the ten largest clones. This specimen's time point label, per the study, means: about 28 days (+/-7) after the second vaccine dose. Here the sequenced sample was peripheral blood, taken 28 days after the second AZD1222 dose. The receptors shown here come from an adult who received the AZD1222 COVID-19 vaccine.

The CDR3 loop reads CASSYSSLEVTDTQYF. In DNA form, the CDR3 reads TGTGCCAGCAGTTACTCATCACTTGAGGTCACAGATACGCAGTATTTT. The chain couples TRBV6-5 to TRBJ2-3; D remains unclear. V was clipped by 0 bases and J by 2 bases, with 12 bases between them. This CDR3 has 16 residues. Germline CDR1 and CDR2: MNHEY and SVGAGI.

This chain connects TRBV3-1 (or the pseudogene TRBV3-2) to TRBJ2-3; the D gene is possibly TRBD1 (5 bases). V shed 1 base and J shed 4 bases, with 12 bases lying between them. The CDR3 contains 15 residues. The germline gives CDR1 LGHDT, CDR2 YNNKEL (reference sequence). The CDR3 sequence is CASSQARVGADTQYF. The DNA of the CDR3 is TGTGCCAGCAGCCAAGCCAGGGTTGGGGCAGATACGCAGTATTTT.

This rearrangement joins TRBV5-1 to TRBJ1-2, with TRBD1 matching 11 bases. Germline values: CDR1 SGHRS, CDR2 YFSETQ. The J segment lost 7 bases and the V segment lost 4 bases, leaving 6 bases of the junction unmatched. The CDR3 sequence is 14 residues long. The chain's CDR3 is CASSHNGQGAGYTF. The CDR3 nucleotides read TGCGCCAGCAGCCACAACGGACAGGGGGCTGGCTACACCTTC.

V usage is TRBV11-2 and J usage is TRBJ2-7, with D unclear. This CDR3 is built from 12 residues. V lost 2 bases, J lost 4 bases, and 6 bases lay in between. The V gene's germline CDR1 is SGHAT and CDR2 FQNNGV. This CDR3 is CASSLWGYEQYF. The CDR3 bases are TGTGCCAGCAGCTTATGGGGTTACGAGCAGTACTTC. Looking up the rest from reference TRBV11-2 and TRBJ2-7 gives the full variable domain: EAGVAQSPRYKIIEKRQSVAFWCNPISGHATLYWYQQILGQGPKLLIQFQNNGVVDDSQLPKDRFSAERLKGVDSTLKIQPAKLEDSAVYLCASSLWGYEQYFGPGTRLTVT.

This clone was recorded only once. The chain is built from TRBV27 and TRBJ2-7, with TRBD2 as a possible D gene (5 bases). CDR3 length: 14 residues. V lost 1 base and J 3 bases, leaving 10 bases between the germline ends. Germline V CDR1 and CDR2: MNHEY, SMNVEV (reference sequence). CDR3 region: CASSLYSDYYEQYF. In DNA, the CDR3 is TGTGCCAGCAGTTTATATAGCGACTACTACGAGCAGTACTTC.

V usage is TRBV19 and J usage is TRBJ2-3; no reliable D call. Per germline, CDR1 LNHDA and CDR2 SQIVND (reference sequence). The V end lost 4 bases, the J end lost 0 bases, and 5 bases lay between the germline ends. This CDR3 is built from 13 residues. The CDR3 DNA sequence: TGTGCCAGTAGTACAGACAGCACAGATACGCAGTATTTT. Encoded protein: CASSTDSTDTQYF.

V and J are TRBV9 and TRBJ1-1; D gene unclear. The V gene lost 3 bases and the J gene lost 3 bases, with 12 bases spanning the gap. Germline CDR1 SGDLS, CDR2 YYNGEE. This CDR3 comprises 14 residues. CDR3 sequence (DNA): TGTGCCAGCAGCGCCTTGGACGGTCACACTGAAGCTTTCTTT. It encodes CASSALDGHTEAFF.

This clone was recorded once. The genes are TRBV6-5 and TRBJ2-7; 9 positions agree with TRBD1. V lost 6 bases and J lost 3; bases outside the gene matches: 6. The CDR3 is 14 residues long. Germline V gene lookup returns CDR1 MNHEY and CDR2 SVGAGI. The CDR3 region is CASSLQGAVYEQYF. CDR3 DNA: TGTGCCAGCAGCCTACAGGGGGCGGTCTACGAGCAGTACTTC.

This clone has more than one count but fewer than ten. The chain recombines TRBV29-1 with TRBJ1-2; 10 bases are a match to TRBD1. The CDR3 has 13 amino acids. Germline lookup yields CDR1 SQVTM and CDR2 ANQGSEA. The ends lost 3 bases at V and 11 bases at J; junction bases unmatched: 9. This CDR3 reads CSVERDRGGRYTF. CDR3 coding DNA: TGCAGCGTTGAGAGGGACAGGGGTGGAAGGTACACCTTC.

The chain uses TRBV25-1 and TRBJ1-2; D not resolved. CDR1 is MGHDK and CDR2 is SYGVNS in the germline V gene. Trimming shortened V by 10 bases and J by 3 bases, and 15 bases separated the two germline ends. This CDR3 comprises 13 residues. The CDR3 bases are TGTGCCACCGAAGGACCGAACTACTATGGCTACACCTTC. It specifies CATEGPNYYGYTF.

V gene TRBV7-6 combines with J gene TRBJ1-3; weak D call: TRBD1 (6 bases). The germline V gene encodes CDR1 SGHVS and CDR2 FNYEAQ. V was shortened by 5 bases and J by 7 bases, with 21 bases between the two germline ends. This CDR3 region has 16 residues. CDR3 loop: CASSPRTAGLPNTIYF. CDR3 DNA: TGTGCCAGCAGCCCGCGGACAGCGGGATTACCCAACACCATATATTTT. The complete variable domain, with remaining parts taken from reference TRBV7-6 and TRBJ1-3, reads GAGVSQSPRYKVTKRGQDVALRCDPISGHVSLYWYRQALGQGPEFLTYFNYEAQQDKSGLPNDRFSAERPEGSISTLTIQRTEQRDSAMYRCASSPRTAGLPNTIYFGEGSWLTVV.

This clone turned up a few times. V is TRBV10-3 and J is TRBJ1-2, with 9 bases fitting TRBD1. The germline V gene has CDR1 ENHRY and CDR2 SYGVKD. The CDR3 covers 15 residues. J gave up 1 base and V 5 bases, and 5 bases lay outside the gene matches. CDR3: CAISTGQGINYGYTF. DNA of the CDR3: TGTGCCATCAGTACAGGACAGGGGATTAACTATGGCTACACCTTC.

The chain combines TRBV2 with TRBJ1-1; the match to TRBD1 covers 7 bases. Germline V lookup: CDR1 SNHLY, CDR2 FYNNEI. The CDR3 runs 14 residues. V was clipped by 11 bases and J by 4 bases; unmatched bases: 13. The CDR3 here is CAVKTGPGGTEAFF. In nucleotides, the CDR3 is TGTGCCGTAAAAACGGGGCCAGGGGGCACTGAAGCTTTCTTT. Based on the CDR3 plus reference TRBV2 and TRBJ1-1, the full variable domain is EPEVTQTPSHQVTQMGQEVILRCVPISNHLYFYWYRQILGQKVEFLVSFYNNEISEKSEIFDDQFSVERPDGSNFTLKIRSTKLEDSAMYFCAVKTGPGGTEAFFGQGTRLTVV.

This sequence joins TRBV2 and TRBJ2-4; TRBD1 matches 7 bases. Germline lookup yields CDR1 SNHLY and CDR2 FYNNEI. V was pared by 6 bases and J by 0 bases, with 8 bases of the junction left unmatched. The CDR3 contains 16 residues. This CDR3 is CASRATGLIAKNIQYF. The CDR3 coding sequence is TGTGCCAGCAGGGCGACAGGGCTCATAGCCAAAAACATTCAGTACTTC.

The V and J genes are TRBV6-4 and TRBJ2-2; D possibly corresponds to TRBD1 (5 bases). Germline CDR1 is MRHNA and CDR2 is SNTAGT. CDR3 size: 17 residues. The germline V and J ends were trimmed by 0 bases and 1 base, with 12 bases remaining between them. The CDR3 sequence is CASSDSYNRGNTGELFF. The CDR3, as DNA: TGTGCCAGCAGTGACTCGTATAATAGGGGGAACACCGGGGAGCTGTTTTTT.

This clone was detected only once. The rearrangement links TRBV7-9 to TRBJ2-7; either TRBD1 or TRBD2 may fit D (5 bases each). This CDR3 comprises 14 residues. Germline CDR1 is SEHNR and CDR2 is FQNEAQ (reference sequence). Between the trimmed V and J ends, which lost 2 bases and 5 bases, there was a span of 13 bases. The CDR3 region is CASSLRDQEDEQYF. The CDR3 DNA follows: TGTGCCAGCAGCTTACGGGACCAGGAGGACGAGCAGTACTTC. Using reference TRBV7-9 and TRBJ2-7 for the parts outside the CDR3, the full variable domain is DTGVSQNPRHKITKRGQNVTFRCDPISEHNRLYWYRQTLGQGPEFLTYFQNEAQLEKSRLLSDRFSAERPKGSFSTLEIQRTEQGDSAMYLCASSLRDQEDEQYFGPGTRLTVT.

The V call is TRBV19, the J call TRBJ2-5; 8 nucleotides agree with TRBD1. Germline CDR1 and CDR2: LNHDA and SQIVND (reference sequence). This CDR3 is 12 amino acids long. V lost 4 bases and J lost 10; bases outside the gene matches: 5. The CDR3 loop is CASSTGQGDQYF. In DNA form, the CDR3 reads TGTGCCAGTAGTACCGGACAGGGCGACCAGTACTTC.

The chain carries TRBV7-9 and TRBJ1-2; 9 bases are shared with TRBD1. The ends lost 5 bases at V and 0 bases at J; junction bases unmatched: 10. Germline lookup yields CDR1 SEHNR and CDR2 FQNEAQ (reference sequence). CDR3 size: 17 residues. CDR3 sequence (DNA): TGTGCCAGCAGCCCTCCCCGGGACAGGGCAACTAACTATGGCTACACCTTC. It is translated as CASSPPRDRATNYGYTF.

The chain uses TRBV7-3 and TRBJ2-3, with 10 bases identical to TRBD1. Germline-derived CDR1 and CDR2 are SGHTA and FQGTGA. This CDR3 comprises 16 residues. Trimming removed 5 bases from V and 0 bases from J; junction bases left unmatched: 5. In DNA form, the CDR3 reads TGTGCCAGCAGCCGGGGGACAGGGGCTAGCACAGATACGCAGTATTTT. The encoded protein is CASSRGTGASTDTQYF.

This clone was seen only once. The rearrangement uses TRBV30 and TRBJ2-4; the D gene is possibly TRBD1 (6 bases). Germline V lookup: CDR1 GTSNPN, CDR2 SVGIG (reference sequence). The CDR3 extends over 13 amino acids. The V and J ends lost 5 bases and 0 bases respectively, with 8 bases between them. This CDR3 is CAWGGLAKNIQYF. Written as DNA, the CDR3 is TGTGCCTGGGGGGGCTTAGCCAAAAACATTCAGTACTTC.

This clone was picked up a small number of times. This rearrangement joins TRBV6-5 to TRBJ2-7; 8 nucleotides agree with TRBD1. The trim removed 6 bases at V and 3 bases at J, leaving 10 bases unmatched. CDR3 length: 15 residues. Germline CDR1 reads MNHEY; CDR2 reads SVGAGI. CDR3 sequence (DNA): TGTGCCAGCAGCTCCCCAGGACAGGGTGTCTACGAGCAGTACTTC. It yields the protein CASSSPGQGVYEQYF.

DNA of the CDR3: TGTGCCAGCAGCCAAGGGGCAAATTCACCCCTCCACTTT. This translates into CASSQGANSPLHF. The chain recombines TRBV4-2 with TRBJ1-6; D gene uncertain. The CDR3 is made up of 13 amino acids. Germline V gene data show CDR1 as LGHNA and CDR2 as YNFKEQ. Trimming left V 1 base short and J 7 bases short, with 5 bases between.

Here the CDR3 reads CAWSTPRNTEAFF. The CDR3 DNA reads TGTGCCTGGAGTACTCCAAGGAACACTGAAGCTTTCTTT. The chain couples TRBV30 to TRBJ1-1; no firm D call. The CDR3 contains 13 residues. Germline values: CDR1 GTSNPN, CDR2 SVGIG (reference sequence). Trimming removed 2 bases from V and 1 base from J, with 8 bases in between.

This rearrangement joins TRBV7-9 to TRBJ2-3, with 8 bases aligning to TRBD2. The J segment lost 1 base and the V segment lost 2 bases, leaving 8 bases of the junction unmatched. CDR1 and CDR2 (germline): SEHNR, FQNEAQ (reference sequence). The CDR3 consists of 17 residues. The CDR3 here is CASSLRAPTSGTDTQYF. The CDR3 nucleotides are TGTGCCAGCAGCTTAAGGGCCCCGACTAGCGGCACAGATACGCAGTATTTT.

For the CDR3, the DNA is TGCGCCAGCAGCCCTAGGGGAGAGACCCAGTACTTC. Amino acids: CASSPRGETQYF. The genes are TRBV5-1 and TRBJ2-5, with TRBD1 as a possible D gene (5 bases). The CDR3 extends over 12 amino acids. Germline lookup yields CDR1 SGHRS and CDR2 YFSETQ. Trimming took off 4 bases at V and 4 bases at J, with 8 bases between the two ends.

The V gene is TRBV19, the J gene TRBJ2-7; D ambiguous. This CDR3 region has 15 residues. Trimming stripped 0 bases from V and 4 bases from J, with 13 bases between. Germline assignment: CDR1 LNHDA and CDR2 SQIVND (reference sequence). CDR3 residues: CASSIEPGQVYEQYF. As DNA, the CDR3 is TGTGCCAGTAGTATAGAACCCGGGCAGGTGTACGAGCAGTACTTC.

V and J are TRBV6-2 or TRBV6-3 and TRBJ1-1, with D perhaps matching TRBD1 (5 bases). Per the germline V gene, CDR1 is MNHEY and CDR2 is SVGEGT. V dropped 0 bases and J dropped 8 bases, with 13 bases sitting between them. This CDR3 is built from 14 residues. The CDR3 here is CASSYSLQAKEAFF. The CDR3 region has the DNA TGTGCCAGCAGTTACTCGTTACAGGCTAAGGAAGCTTTCTTT.

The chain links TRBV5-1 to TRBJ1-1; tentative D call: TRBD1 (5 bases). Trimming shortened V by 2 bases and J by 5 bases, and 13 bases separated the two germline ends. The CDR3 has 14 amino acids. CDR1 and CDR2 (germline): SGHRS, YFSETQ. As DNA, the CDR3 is TGCGCCAGCAGCTTCGTTCGGGGGAAGACTGAAGCTTTCTTT. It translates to CASSFVRGKTEAFF.

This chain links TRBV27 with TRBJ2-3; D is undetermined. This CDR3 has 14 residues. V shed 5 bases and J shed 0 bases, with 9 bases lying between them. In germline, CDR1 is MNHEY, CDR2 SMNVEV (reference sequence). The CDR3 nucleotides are TGTGCCAGCAGTAAACAAACTAGCACAGATACGCAGTATTTT. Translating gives CASSKQTSTDTQYF.

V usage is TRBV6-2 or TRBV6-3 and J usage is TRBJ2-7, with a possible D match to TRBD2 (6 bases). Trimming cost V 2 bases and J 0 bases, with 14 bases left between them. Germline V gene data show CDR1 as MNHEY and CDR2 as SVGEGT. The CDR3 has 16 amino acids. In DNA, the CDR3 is TGTGCCAGCAGTTACGTGGCGGGGTCGAGCTCCTACGAGCAGTACTTC. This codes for CASSYVAGSSSYEQYF.